One T cell receptor beta chain is described in this entry. Which antigen it targets is not known. It has no much larger one-base neighbor in the sample; base qualities were not kept. The data were taken from a study of cytomegalovirus exposure and HLA in healthy donors (dated by TCRdb to about 2017). Describing the broader study: An earlier analysis of approximately 590 of the donors reported about 250 Gb of sequence data and 100 million to 140 million unique TCR beta sequences from 150 million to 200 million T cells. All discovery cohort repertoires had been generated using a single sequencing platform. Donor age, sex, ethnicity and CMV serostatus were compiled together with the repertoire data. Of the approximately 400 genotyped donors, 75% to 85% were placed in the genetic ancestry cluster associated with self-reported Caucasian donors. In a later analysis, previously published TCR beta repertoires from 550 to 700 donors were re-analyzed and high-resolution HLA genotyping was added so that TCR occurrence patterns could be studied. About 280 gigabases of sequencing data and approximately 92 million unique TCR sequences made up an early release that covered around 640 HLA-typed donors. To predict cytomegalovirus infection status, the study brought together high-throughput TCR immunosequencing, statistical association of individual TCRs with disease status, and machine learning. Among several hundred genotyped donors of the cohort, an average of roughly 230,000 unique TCR beta nucleotide sequences was sequenced per donor, of which about 19% were non-productive. Typing coverage varied by locus: roughly 620-640 donors for A, B, C, DRB1 and DQB1; more than 500 for DQA1; over 600 for DPA1; around 450 for DPB1. Using immunosequencing, the study profiled T cell repertoires from approximately 700 subjects and related those repertoires to cytomegalovirus serostatus. Both class I and class II loci were covered by HLA typing, at four-digit resolution. The study aimed to test whether signatures of past pathogen exposure could be identified by cataloging public T cell receptors. Several DR-DQ haplotypes were handled as single units for association and clustering because linkage in the cohort was strong. Besides the first cohort of about 730 subjects, a separate validation cohort made up of 95 to 150 different subjects was used. An earlier analysis of fewer than 750 of the donors used high-throughput TCR beta sequencing to judge whether each TCR beta V gene segment behaved as functional or pseudogenic. In the later analysis, no new phenotypic data were used to find candidate immune exposures; instead, reliance was placed on TCR beta sequences and their occurrence across donors. A later genetic analysis took genome-wide SNP genotypes for about three fifths of the roughly 670 donors and used that subset as a discovery cohort.

General conclusions and limits of the study: Broadly in line with IMGT annotations, most TCR beta V segments showed up in productive rearrangements about 87% or about 30% of the time in an earlier analysis of 587 of the donors. Because the 87-base-pair reads could not distinguish some IMGT-functional V segments, including TRBV6-2 and TRBV6-3, those segments were excluded. Presence/absence analyses assumed roughly uniform sequencing depth across donors, an assumption that may not hold. A later analysis found that HLA-associated TCR beta chains were more clonally expanded and had lower generation probabilities than equally common non-associated chains. In a later analysis, most CMV-associated TCR beta chains were found to appear HLA-restricted, with HLA associations seemingly driven largely by CMV exposure. HLA typing was unavailable for some donors at each locus, so association tests used only the typed subset. According to a later analysis, TCR association rates differed among HLA loci, with DRB1 alleles showing the most associated TCRs and HLA-C alleles showing the fewest. A cluster of highly shared sequence variants was judged likely to represent a technical artifact of the sequencing pipeline. Assigning TCR associations to individual alleles was difficult when HLA alleles, especially DR and DQ, strongly co-occurred. At a false discovery rate of 0.05, a later analysis linked 16,951 TCR beta sequences to specific HLA alleles. Linkage disequilibrium might explain the correlated functional status among segregating V segments, but an unknown experimental factor could not be ruled out. In both the original and validation cohorts, the classifier was reported to diagnose cytomegalovirus status with high specificity and sensitivity. Several of the top co-occurrence clusters appeared to be linked to parvovirus B19, influenza, CMV and Epstein-Barr virus, according to a later analysis. In a later genetic analysis, fewer N-insertions in productive TCRs were reported among donors in an Asian-associated ancestry cluster than the roughly 710-donor mean. A further reported finding was that TCR beta sequences accurately predicted the HLA-A and HLA-B alleles for most subjects in the first cohort. An association between a missense DCLRE1C variant and V-gene and J-gene trimming of TCR beta chains was found in a later genetic analysis and replicated in an independent cohort. Because counts were too low, under 20 rarely observed V segments, including chromosome 9 orphons, were left out of the earlier analysis of a few hundred of the donors. The study gave a list of about 170 TCR beta chains associated with cytomegalovirus. Most TCR sequences were observed very rarely across donors, whereas some public TCRs were present in many individuals. For the cohort, immune exposure information was limited to CMV serostatus. The cohort was sequenced for TCR beta chains only, and without alpha or paired-chain data the features that could be detected were limited. A few of the identified cytomegalovirus-associated TCR beta chains were confirmed in vitro to be specific for cytomegalovirus antigens. It was suggested by the authors that the approach could potentially be generalized to other disease states and immunological phenotypes.

The cohort was made up of 500 to 850 healthy bone marrow donors. All cohort members were sampled while nominally healthy, although unrecorded immune exposures were likely present. The donor tested CMV seropositive and was one of the 289 seropositive cohort members. Every donor gave a peripheral blood sample, and the peripheral blood mononuclear cells from that sample were used for TCR beta sequencing. The Qiagen DNeasy Blood Extraction Kit was used to extract genomic DNA from the blood cell samples. The library was made by the immunoSEQ multiplex PCR assay. The multiplex PCR relied on a mix of 60 forward primers for TCR Vbeta segments and 13 reverse primers for TCR Jbeta segments. The CDR3 region of rearranged TCR beta genes was amplified from genomic DNA by a multiplex PCR assay. On the Illumina HiSeq System, the amplified TCR beta libraries were sequenced as 87-base-pair reads. Per the original workflow: In a later analysis, some 80 million unique TCR beta chains were counted across the approximately 640 repertoires, and some 10 million of these chains were shared by at least two donors. Raw reads were error-corrected and collapsed into unique sequences by a nearest-neighbor algorithm in which closely related sequences were merged to remove PCR and sequencing errors. CDR3 sequences were aligned to IMGT reference sequences to assign V, D and J gene segments. For a sequence to be retained, a match of at least six nucleotides to both a V gene segment and a J gene segment was required. A rearrangement was called productive if the CDR3 had no stop codons and remained in frame with V and J, and every other rearrangement was called non-productive. CDR3 was defined according to IMGT convention as the region running from the second conserved V-encoded cysteine to the conserved J-encoded phenylalanine. The earlier analysis of 587 of the donors excluded sequences that lacked an unambiguous match to a single V gene segment. An earlier analysis of 587 of the donors classified V segments as functional when productive rearrangements were above 56.7% and as segregating when the standard deviation between donors was above 5%. A statistical classification framework was built for diagnosing cytomegalovirus status from the catalog of TCR beta chain sequences. In a later analysis, V and J genes were assigned by comparing TCR nucleotide sequences against IMGT/GENE-DB human TR gene sequences. Using the TCRdist pipeline, a later analysis assigned CDR3 sequences along with most-parsimonious VDJ recombination scenarios. In a later analysis, each TCR beta chain was defined by its CDR3 amino acid sequence together with its V-gene family, and reads lacking a unique V-gene family were excluded. To address suspected cross-contamination and a sequencing artifact, a later analysis removed 550 to 750 highly shared, low-generation-probability nucleotide sequences. For each public chain, a later analysis derived a clonal expansion index from normalized ranks of inferred template counts within each repertoire. A later analysis computed generation probabilities with a VDJ recombination model fitted to out-of-frame rearrangements, and checked the results against IGoR. Hypergeometric tests were used in a later analysis to score TCR-TCR, TCR-HLA and TCR-CMV co-occurrence, with a repertoire-size bias correction applied to the TCR pairs. A later analysis estimated false discovery rates by permuting HLA or CMV assignments 20 times. In a later analysis, co-occurring TCRs were grouped using DBSCAN, with TCRdist sequence similarity added in when clustering inside HLA-allele-positive subsets. For co-occurrence clustering, repertoires with fewer than 30,000 or more than 120,000 public chains were excluded, along with a handful of repertoires with anomalous nucleotide sharing. TCRdb took over this immuneACCESS table, retaining in-frame rearrangements with V and J assigned. Such tables are incomplete; in checked studies, under half of the missing clones stem from an unresolved V gene, and the remainder is unexplained. The DNA gave D and trimming, while V, J and clone size come from that table. The sample table lists around 160,000 clones, roughly 65% of them with a count of one. Approximately 4.6% of the sample lies in the top ten.

CDR1 and CDR2 (SGHNT, YYREEE) derive from the germline V gene (reference sequence). Spanning cysteine to phenylalanine, the CDR3 consists of 12 amino acids. Only the CDR3 DNA stays, 36 bases, in frame from base 1. The junction shows trimming of 4 bases on V and 6 bases on J, and the gene matches do not reach 1 base of it. Rearrangement joined TRBV5-4 to TRBJ2-3; 8 middle bases align to TRBD1. Sequenced material: PBMCs. This TCR was recovered from a man aged 18 to 30 in good health and CMV-seropositive. CDR3 sequence: CASSNRGDTQYF. The nucleotide sequence is given as TGTGCCAGCAGCAACAGGGGGGATACGCAGTATTTT.